These 32 T cell receptor beta chains came from one sample sequenced in a study of OX40 agonist ivuxolimab in advanced cancers. Profiled with immunoSEQ multiplex PCR; TCRdb holds only in-frame clones, not every one. The table lists about 12,000 clones, approximately 80% of them singletons. The specimen was CD4+ or CD8+ T cells sorted from blood, collected in a trial of the OX40 agonist ivuxolimab. These receptors all stem from an adult with an advanced solid tumor such as melanoma, head and neck, liver or kidney cancer.

The chain links TRBV23-1 to TRBJ2-1; D gene ambiguous. TRBV23-1 is an ORF; its function is uncertain. Trimming removed 0 bases at V and 13 bases at J, with 16 bases between. The CDR3 covers 14 residues. Written as DNA, the CDR3 is TGCGCCAGCAGTCAATCTCGGCCCCACAACCCCCAGTTCTTC. Translating gives CASSQSRPHNPQFF.

The J gene is TRBJ2-7, the V gene TRBV6-5; 9 positions match TRBD1. From germline, CDR1 is MNHEY and CDR2 SVGAGI. The junction had 0 bases not matched to a gene; V was cut back by 6 bases and J by 0 bases. The CDR3 is 13 residues long. CDR3 region: CASRGQGSYEQYF. The DNA for the CDR3 is TGTGCCAGCAGGGGACAGGGCTCCTACGAGCAGTACTTC.

The chain is built from TRBV6-4 and TRBJ2-6; TRBD1 aligns across 9 bases. Germline trimming cut 3 bases from V and 2 bases from J; bases unmatched to any gene: 5. The CDR3 spans 17 residues. Germline V gives CDR1 MRHNA, CDR2 SNTAGT. For the CDR3, the DNA is TGTGCCAGCAGTGAGTCGGGACAGGGTACTGGGGCCAACGTCCTGACTTTC. Its translation is CASSESGQGTGANVLTF.

The chain combines TRBV4-3 with TRBJ2-5; TRBD2 is a possible D gene (6 bases). The CDR3 contains 16 residues. Trimming took off 0 bases at V and 2 bases at J, with 13 bases between the two ends. Germline V gives CDR1 LGHNA, CDR2 YSLEER. The CDR3 sequence is CASSQDRGRGQETQYF. CDR3 nucleotides: TGCGCCAGCAGCCAAGATCGAGGGCGGGGACAAGAGACCCAGTACTTC.

The chain has TRBV6-5 and TRBJ1-5, with D possibly TRBD1 on 5 matching bases. This CDR3 has 14 amino acids. CDR1 and CDR2 from the germline V gene are MNHEY and SVGAGI. The V gene lost 5 bases and the J gene lost 4 bases, with 12 bases spanning the gap. CDR3 protein: CASSAGGWNQPQHF. DNA for the CDR3: TGTGCCAGCAGTGCGGGGGGGTGGAATCAGCCCCAGCATTTT.

This clone is termed medium-sized. The rearrangement uses TRBV19 and TRBJ2-2, with D unclear. CDR1 and CDR2 (germline): LNHDA, SQIVND (reference sequence). V lost 8 bases to trimming and J lost 5 bases, with 6 bases between them. The CDR3 consists of 11 residues. The chain's CDR3 is CASGPTGELFF. In DNA form, the CDR3 reads TGTGCCAGTGGCCCGACCGGGGAGCTGTTTTTT.

V is TRBV18 and J is TRBJ1-2, with D possibly matching TRBD1 (5 bases). CDR1 is KGHSH, CDR2 LQKENI, per germline. V gave up 2 bases and J gave up 9 bases, with 16 bases separating them. The CDR3 contains 14 residues. The CDR3 bases are TGTGCCAGCTCACCATCGCGGGACGTCATTAGCTACACCTTC. Protein sequence: CASSPSRDVISYTF. Together with reference TRBV18 and TRBJ1-2, the CDR3 gives the full variable domain: NAGVMQNPRHLVRRRGQEARLRCSPMKGHSHVYWYRQLPEEGLKFMVYLQKENIIDESGMPKERFSAEFPKEGPSILRIQQVVRGDSAAYFCASSPSRDVISYTFGSGTRLTVV.

The chain is built from TRBV21-1 and TRBJ2-7; the listed D gene, TRBD1, was not tested against the DNA. TRBV21-1 is a listed pseudogene. The CDR3 extends over 13 amino acids. Here the CDR3 reads CASSRTSPYEQYF. CDR3 bases: TGTGCCAGCAGCCGGACATCCCCCTACGAGCAGTACTTC.

V gene TRBV19 combines with J gene TRBJ1-5; maybe TRBD1 (5 bases). V gave up 5 bases and J gave up 3 bases, with 8 bases separating them. Germline V gene lookup returns CDR1 LNHDA and CDR2 SQIVND (reference sequence). The CDR3 loop spans 13 amino acids. CDR3 sequence (DNA): TGTGCCAGTAGTCTGGGGGACAATCAGCCCCAGCATTTT. Its protein is CASSLGDNQPQHF.

V gene TRBV28 combines with J gene TRBJ1-1; D not resolved. V dropped 3 bases and J dropped 8 bases, with 10 bases sitting between them. Germline CDR1 reads MDHEN; CDR2 reads SYDVKM. The length of the CDR3 is 12 residues. The CDR3 DNA is TGTGCCAGCAGTTTGTCCCGGTGGGAAGCTTTCTTT. Protein sequence: CASSLSRWEAFF.

The V call is TRBV7-3, the J call TRBJ2-7; TRBD1 agrees at 9 bases. This CDR3 has 15 residues. Germline V CDR1 and CDR2: SGHTA, FQGTGA. The J segment lost 4 bases and the V segment lost 2 bases, leaving 6 bases of the junction unmatched. The CDR3: CASSLRQGERYEQYF. CDR3 nucleotides: TGTGCCAGCAGCTTACGACAGGGGGAGCGTTACGAGCAGTACTTC.

J is TRBJ1-1 and V is TRBV5-4, with 10 nucleotides matching TRBD1. The CDR3 consists of 16 residues. Unmatched junction bases numbered 12, after V lost 6 bases and J lost 4 bases. Germline V gene lookup returns CDR1 SGHNT and CDR2 YYREEE (reference sequence). The CDR3 region is CASIKGRDRGITEAFF. CDR3 in DNA: TGTGCCAGCATAAAAGGGAGGGACAGGGGCATCACTGAAGCTTTCTTT.

The gene calls are TRBV14 and TRBJ2-7; unclear D gene. CDR1 and CDR2 (germline): SGHDN, FVKESK. The CDR3 extends over 14 amino acids. V was pared by 0 bases and J by 3 bases, with 9 bases between. The CDR3 DNA reads as TGTGCCAGCAGCCAAGATCGCCTGGACTACGAGCAGTACTTC. Translating it yields CASSQDRLDYEQYF.

This clone was seen a few times. The chain couples TRBV5-4 to TRBJ1-4; D not resolved. The CDR3 covers 13 residues. Germline lookup yields CDR1 SGHNT and CDR2 YYREEE (reference sequence). Trimming left V 4 bases short and J 5 bases short, with 9 bases between. Here the CDR3 reads CASSEVSNEKLFF. DNA of the CDR3: TGTGCCAGCAGCGAGGTTTCGAATGAAAAACTGTTTTTT.

The chain links TRBV5-8 to TRBJ2-2; D unresolved. The CDR3 has 16 residues. The ends were cut back, 0 bases at V and 2 bases at J, with 11 bases in the middle. Per germline, CDR1 SGHTS and CDR2 YDEGEE. This CDR3 reads CASSLDWAANTGELFF. DNA of the CDR3: TGTGCCAGCAGCTTGGATTGGGCAGCCAACACCGGGGAGCTGTTTTTT.

The CDR3 DNA reads as TGCAGCGTTGAAGTATGGGGATTGACTAGCGGAGCCTACAATGAGCAGTTCTTC. This translates into CSVEVWGLTSGAYNEQFF. The genes are TRBV29-1 and TRBJ2-1, with 9 nucleotides matching TRBD2. The CDR3 has 18 amino acids. The V gene end was trimmed by 1 base and the J gene end by 2 bases; junction bases not matched to a gene: 12. Germline CDR1 is SQVTM and CDR2 is ANQGSEA.

This chain joins TRBV15 and TRBJ2-1, with 9 bases lining up with TRBD2. V was pared by 9 bases and J by 5 bases, with 5 bases of the junction left unmatched. CDR1 is LNHNV, CDR2 YYDKDF, per germline (reference sequence). This CDR3 has 13 residues. The CDR3 sequence: CATSSGGNNEQFF. DNA of the CDR3: TGTGCCACGAGTAGCGGGGGAAACAATGAGCAGTTCTTC.

The V and J genes are TRBV28 and TRBJ1-6, with D possibly being TRBD1 (6 bases). Trimming took 2 bases from V and 8 from J, leaving 16 bases between them. Germline V gives CDR1 MDHEN, CDR2 SYDVKM. There are 16 residues in the CDR3. CDR3 nucleotide sequence: TGTGCCAGCAGTTTAAGGCTCGCAGGGGCGGATTCACCCCTCCACTTT. This codes for CASSLRLAGADSPLHF.

The chain recombines TRBV10-3 with TRBJ1-6, with a weak D call TRBD1 (6 bases). This CDR3 has 16 amino acids. Trimming took 2 bases from V and 6 from J, leaving 14 bases between them. Germline-derived CDR1 and CDR2 are ENHRY and SYGVKD. The CDR3 sequence is CAISETGPGGNSPLHF. The CDR3 region has the DNA TGTGCCATCAGTGAGACAGGGCCTGGGGGTAATTCACCCCTCCACTTT.

This chain uses TRBV10-1 with TRBJ2-2; D uncertain. The CDR3 spans 14 residues. The ends were cut back, 3 bases at V and 9 bases at J, with 14 bases in the middle. CDR1 WNHNN and CDR2 SYGVQD come from the germline V gene (reference sequence). The CDR3 DNA is TGCGCCAGCAGTGATACCGGGTTTCGTCGGGAGCTGTTTTTT. Translation gives CASSDTGFRRELFF.

The chain couples TRBV18 to TRBJ2-7, with D hard to call. V was clipped by 3 bases and J by 3 bases, with 6 bases between them. This CDR3 is built from 12 residues. Germline CDR1 is KGHSH and CDR2 is LQKENI. The CDR3 coding sequence is TGTGCCAGCTCACCTGAAGGCTACGAGCAGTACTTC. Translation: CASSPEGYEQYF. The complete variable domain, with remaining parts taken from reference TRBV18 and TRBJ2-7, reads NAGVMQNPRHLVRRRGQEARLRCSPMKGHSHVYWYRQLPEEGLKFMVYLQKENIIDESGMPKERFSAEFPKEGPSILRIQQVVRGDSAAYFCASSPEGYEQYFGPGTRLTVT.

The V call is TRBV11-2, the J call TRBJ1-1; D gene uncertain. The V gene lost 5 bases and the J gene lost 5 bases, with 6 bases spanning the gap. CDR3 size: 11 residues. Germline V gene sequence: CDR1 SGHAT, CDR2 FQNNGV. The CDR3, as DNA: TGTGCCAGCAGCCACGGTACTGAAGCTTTCTTT. The encoded protein is CASSHGTEAFF. Variable domain in full (rest from reference TRBV11-2 and TRBJ1-1): EAGVAQSPRYKIIEKRQSVAFWCNPISGHATLYWYQQILGQGPKLLIQFQNNGVVDDSQLPKDRFSAERLKGVDSTLKIQPAKLEDSAVYLCASSHGTEAFFGQGTRLTVV.

Here the CDR3 reads CASSESGRAVEQFF. The DNA for the CDR3 is TGTGCCAGCAGTGAGAGCGGGAGGGCCGTTGAGCAGTTCTTC. V usage is TRBV28 and J usage is TRBJ2-1; 10 nucleotides align to TRBD2. Germline V gives CDR1 MDHEN, CDR2 SYDVKM. CDR3 length: 14 amino acids. V lost 5 bases and J lost 9; bases outside the gene matches: 7.

V and J are TRBV10-2 and TRBJ2-1; 12 nucleotides match TRBD2. Germline assignment: CDR1 WSHSY and CDR2 SAAADI. The CDR3 consists of 14 residues. With V trimmed by 5 bases and J by 4 bases, 0 bases remained unmatched. As DNA, the CDR3 is TGCGCCAGCAGTCTAGCGGGGGGGTACAATGAGCAGTTCTTC. Translating it yields CASSLAGGYNEQFF.

CDR3 amino acids: CASSLGGEPQHF. The CDR3 coding sequence is TGTGCCAGCAGCTTAGGGGGGGAGCCCCAGCATTTT. The chain links TRBV7-9 to TRBJ1-5, with D tentatively TRBD1 (5 bases). Germline V gives CDR1 SEHNR, CDR2 FQNEAQ (reference sequence). The CDR3 covers 12 residues. The ends were cut back, 1 base at V and 8 bases at J, with 6 bases in the middle.

The gene calls are TRBV27 and TRBJ2-2; the D is unclear. The V end lost 3 bases, the J end lost 7 bases, and 9 bases lay between the germline ends. Germline assignment: CDR1 MNHEY and CDR2 SMNVEV (reference sequence). This CDR3 comprises 13 residues. CDR3 in amino acids: CASSFSTLGELFF. The DNA for the CDR3 is TGTGCCAGCAGTTTTTCCACGCTCGGGGAGCTGTTTTTT.

This sequence joins TRBV10-3 and TRBJ1-1; tentatively, D is TRBD1 (6 bases). The germline CDR1 and CDR2 sequences are ENHRY and SYGVKD. V lost 6 bases and J 0 bases, leaving 14 bases between the germline ends. The CDR3 contains 15 residues. CDR3 region: CAISPQTGMNTEAFF. The CDR3 DNA sequence: TGTGCCATCAGCCCCCAGACAGGAATGAACACTGAAGCTTTCTTT.

The chain couples TRBV13 to TRBJ1-4, with TRBD1 as a possible D gene (5 bases). Trimming removed 0 bases at V and 5 bases at J, with 13 bases between. This CDR3 is 16 amino acids long. From germline, CDR1 is PRHDT and CDR2 FYEKMQ (reference sequence). The CDR3 sequence is CASSLGSGAENEKLFF. The CDR3 nucleotides read TGTGCCAGCAGCTTAGGAAGTGGGGCAGAGAATGAAAAACTGTTTTTT.

The CDR3 DNA is TGTGCCAGCAGTTTACAGGTAGCCTCTGGAAACACCATATATTTT. Translation: CASSLQVASGNTIYF. The chain carries TRBV6-1 and TRBJ1-3, with a possible D match to TRBD1 (5 bases). Germline V gives CDR1 MNHNS, CDR2 SASEGT. The CDR3 spans 15 residues. Trimming stripped 5 bases from V and 0 bases from J, with 11 bases between.

The rearrangement joins TRBV28 to TRBJ2-3, with TRBD2 matching 10 bases. The germline gives CDR1 MDHEN, CDR2 SYDVKM. V trimming: 6 bases; J trimming: 6 bases; junction bases outside the gene matches: 12. This CDR3 comprises 16 residues. The CDR3 reads CASSQTPSSGSDTQYF. In DNA, the CDR3 is TGTGCCAGCAGCCAAACGCCGTCTAGCGGGAGTGATACGCAGTATTTT.

This rearrangement joins TRBV28 to TRBJ1-5, with a weak D call TRBD1 (6 bases). The CDR3 is 14 amino acids. V dropped 3 bases and J dropped 3 bases, with 9 bases sitting between them. CDR1 is MDHEN and CDR2 is SYDVKM in the germline V gene. The CDR3 nucleotides read TGTGCCAGCAGTTTCAGGGGTCTCAATCAGCCCCAGCATTTT. Residues: CASSFRGLNQPQHF.

The chain couples TRBV23-1 to TRBJ1-5; D might be TRBD1 (6 bases). TRBV23-1 is an ORF for which the function is uncertain. The CDR3 is 18 residues long. Trimming stripped 0 bases from V and 2 bases from J, with 17 bases between. Here the CDR3 reads CASSQSRQGSEGNQPQHF. For the CDR3, the DNA is TGCGCCAGCAGTCAATCGAGGCAGGGGAGCGAAGGCAATCAGCCCCAGCATTTT.